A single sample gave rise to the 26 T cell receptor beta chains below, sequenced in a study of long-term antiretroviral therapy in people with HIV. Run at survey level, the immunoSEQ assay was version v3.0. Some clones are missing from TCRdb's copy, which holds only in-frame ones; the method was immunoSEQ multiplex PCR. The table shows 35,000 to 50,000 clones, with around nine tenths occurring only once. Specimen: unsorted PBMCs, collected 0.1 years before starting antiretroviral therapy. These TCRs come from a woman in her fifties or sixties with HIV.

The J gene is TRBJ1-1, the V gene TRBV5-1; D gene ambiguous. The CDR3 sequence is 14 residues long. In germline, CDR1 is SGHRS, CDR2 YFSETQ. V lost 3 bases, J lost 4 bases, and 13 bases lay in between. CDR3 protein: CASSWGNPRTEAFF. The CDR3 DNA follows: TGCGCCAGCAGCTGGGGAAACCCCCGCACTGAAGCTTTCTTT.

The DNA of the CDR3 is TGTGCCAGCAGCTTGGAGATCCTAGCGGGGGATAATGAGCAGTTCTTC. It translates to CASSLEILAGDNEQFF. The chain couples TRBV5-4 to TRBJ2-1, with 10 bases fitting TRBD2. This CDR3 has 16 amino acids. V shed 0 bases and J 7 bases; nucleotides not matched to a gene: 7. The germline V gene encodes CDR1 SGHNT and CDR2 YYREEE (reference sequence).

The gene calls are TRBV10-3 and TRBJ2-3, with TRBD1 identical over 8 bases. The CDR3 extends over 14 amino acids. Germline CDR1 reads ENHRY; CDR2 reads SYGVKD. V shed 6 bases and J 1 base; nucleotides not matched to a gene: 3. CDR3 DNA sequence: TGTGCCATCAGGGGGGGACAGGGCACAGATACGCAGTATTTT. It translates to CAIRGGQGTDTQYF.

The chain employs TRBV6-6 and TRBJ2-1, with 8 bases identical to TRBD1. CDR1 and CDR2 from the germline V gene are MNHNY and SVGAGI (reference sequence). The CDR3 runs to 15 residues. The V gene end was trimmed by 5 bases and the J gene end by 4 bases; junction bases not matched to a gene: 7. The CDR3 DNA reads TGTGCCAGCAGTGGCAGGGGGCAGTCGTACAATGAGCAGTTCTTC. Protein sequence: CASSGRGQSYNEQFF.

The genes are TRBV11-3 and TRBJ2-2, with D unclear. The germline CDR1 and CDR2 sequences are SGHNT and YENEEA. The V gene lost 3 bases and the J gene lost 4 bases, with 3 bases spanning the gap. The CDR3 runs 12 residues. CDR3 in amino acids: CASSFGTGELFF. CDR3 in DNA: TGTGCCAGCAGCTTCGGCACCGGGGAGCTGTTTTTT.

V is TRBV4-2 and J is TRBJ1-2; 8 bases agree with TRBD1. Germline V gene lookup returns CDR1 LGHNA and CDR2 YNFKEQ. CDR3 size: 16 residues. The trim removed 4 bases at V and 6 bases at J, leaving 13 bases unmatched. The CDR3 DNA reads TGTGCCAGCAGCCTAGGTACAGGACAGGGTACGGATGGCTACACCTTC. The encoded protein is CASSLGTGQGTDGYTF.

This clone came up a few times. The CDR3 loop reads CSVGGGTGGGYTF. CDR3 nucleotide sequence: TGCAGCGTTGGCGGTGGGACAGGAGGTGGCTACACCTTC. The rearrangement uses TRBV29-1 and TRBJ1-2, with 8 bases matching TRBD1. Unmatched junction bases numbered 8, after V lost 4 bases and J lost 7 bases. Germline-derived CDR1 and CDR2 are SQVTM and ANQGSEA. CDR3 length equals 13 residues.

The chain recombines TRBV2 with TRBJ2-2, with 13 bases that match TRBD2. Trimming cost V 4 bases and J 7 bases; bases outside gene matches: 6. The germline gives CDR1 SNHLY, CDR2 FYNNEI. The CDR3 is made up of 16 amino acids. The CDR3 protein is CASSGLAGGGIGELFF. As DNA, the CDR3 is TGTGCCAGCAGTGGACTAGCGGGGGGCGGCATCGGGGAGCTGTTTTTT.

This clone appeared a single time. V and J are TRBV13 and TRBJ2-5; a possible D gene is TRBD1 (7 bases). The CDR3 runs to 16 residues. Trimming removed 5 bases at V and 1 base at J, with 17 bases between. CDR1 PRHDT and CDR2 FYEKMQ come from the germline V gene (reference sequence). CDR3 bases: TGTGCCAGCAGCCCCAGGGGGGTCAGGGGCCAAGAGACCCAGTACTTC. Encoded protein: CASSPRGVRGQETQYF.

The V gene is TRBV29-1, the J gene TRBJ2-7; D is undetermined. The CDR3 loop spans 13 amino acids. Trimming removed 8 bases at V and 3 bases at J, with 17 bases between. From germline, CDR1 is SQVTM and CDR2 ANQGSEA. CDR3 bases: TGCAGCTTCAAACAGAGCCCAAGCTACGAGCAGTACTTC. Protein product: CSFKQSPSYEQYF.

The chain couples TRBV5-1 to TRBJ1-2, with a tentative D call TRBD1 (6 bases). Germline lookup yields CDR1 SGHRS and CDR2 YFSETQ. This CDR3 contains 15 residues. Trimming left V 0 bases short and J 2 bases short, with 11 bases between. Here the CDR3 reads CASSLESTGNYGYTF. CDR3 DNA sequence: TGCGCCAGCAGCTTGGAGAGTACAGGGAACTATGGCTACACCTTC. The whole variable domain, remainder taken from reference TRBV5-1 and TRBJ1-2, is KAGVTQTPRYLIKTRGQQVTLSCSPISGHRSVSWYQQTPGQGLQFLFEYFSETQRNKGNFPGRFSGRQFSNSRSEMNVSTLELGDSALYLCASSLESTGNYGYTFGSGTRLTVV.

The DNA for the CDR3 is TGTGCCAGCACAGAGGACAGGGGGCCGGTGGAGCAGTACTTC. Amino acids: CASTEDRGPVEQYF. This sequence joins TRBV2 and TRBJ2-7; 11 bases are shared with TRBD1. The J segment lost 7 bases and the V segment lost 7 bases, leaving 9 bases of the junction unmatched. Germline CDR1 and CDR2: SNHLY and FYNNEI. This CDR3 comprises 14 residues.

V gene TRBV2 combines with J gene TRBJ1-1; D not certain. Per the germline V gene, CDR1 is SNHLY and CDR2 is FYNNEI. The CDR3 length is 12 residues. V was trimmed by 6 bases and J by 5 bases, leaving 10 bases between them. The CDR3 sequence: CASSRRGTEAFF. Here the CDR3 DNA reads TGTGCCAGCAGCCGGAGAGGGACTGAAGCTTTCTTT.

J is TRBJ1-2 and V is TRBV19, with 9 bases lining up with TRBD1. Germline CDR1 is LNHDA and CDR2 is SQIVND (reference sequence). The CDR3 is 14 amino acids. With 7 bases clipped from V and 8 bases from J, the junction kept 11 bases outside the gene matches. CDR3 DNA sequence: TGTGCCAGTACTAAAAGCCGGGACAGGGTCGGCTACACCTTC. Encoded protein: CASTKSRDRVGYTF.

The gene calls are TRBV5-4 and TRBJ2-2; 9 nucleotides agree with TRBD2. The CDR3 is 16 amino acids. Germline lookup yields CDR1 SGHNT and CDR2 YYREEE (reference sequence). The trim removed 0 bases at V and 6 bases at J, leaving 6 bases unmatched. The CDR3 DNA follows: TGTGCCAGCAGCTTGGATGGCGGGGGGGCCTCCGGGGAGCTGTTTTTT. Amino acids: CASSLDGGGASGELFF.

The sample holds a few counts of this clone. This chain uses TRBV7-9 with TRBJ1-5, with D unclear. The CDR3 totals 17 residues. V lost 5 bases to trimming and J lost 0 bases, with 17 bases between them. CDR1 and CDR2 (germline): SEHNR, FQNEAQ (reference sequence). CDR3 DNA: TGTGCCAGCAGCCCTCGGAGAGTAGGGAATAGCAATCAGCCCCAGCATTTT. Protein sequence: CASSPRRVGNSNQPQHF.

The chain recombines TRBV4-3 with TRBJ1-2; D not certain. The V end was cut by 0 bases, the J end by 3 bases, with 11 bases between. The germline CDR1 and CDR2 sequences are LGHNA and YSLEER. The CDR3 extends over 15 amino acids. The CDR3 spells CASSQDVRQYYGYTF. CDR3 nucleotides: TGCGCCAGCAGCCAAGATGTGCGGCAGTACTATGGCTACACCTTC.

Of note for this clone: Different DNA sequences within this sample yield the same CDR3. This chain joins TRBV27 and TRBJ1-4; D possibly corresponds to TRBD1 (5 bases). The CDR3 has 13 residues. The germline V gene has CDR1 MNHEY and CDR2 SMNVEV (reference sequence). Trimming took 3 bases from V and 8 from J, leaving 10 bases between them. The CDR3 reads CASSFSGFEKLFF. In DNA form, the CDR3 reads TGTGCCAGCAGTTTTTCAGGGTTCGAAAAACTGTTTTTT. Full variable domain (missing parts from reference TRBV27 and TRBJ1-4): EAQVTQNPRYLITVTGKKLTVTCSQNMNHEYMSWYRQDPGLGLRQIYYSMNVEVTDKGDVPEGYKVSRKEKRNFPLILESPSPNQTSLYFCASSFSGFEKLFFGSGTQLSVL.

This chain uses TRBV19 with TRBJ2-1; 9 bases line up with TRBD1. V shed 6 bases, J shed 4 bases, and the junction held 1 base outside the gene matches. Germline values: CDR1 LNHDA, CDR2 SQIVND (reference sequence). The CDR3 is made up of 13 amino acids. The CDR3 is CASRGQGYNEQFF. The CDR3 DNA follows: TGTGCCAGTAGGGGACAGGGTTACAATGAGCAGTTCTTC.

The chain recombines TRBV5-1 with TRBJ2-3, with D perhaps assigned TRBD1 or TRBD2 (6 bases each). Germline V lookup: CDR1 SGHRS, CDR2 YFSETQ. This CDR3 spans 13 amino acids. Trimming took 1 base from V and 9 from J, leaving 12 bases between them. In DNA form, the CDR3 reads TGCGCCAGCAGCTTGAGGGGGGAAGAGACGCAGTATTTT. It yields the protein CASSLRGEETQYF.

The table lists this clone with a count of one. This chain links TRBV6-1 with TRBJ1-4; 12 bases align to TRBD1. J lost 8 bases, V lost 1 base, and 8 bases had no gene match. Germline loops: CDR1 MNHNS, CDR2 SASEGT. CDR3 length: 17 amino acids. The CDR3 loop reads CASSEVGTGGGGEKLFF. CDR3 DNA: TGTGCCAGCAGTGAAGTTGGGACAGGGGGCGGGGGGGAAAAACTGTTTTTT.

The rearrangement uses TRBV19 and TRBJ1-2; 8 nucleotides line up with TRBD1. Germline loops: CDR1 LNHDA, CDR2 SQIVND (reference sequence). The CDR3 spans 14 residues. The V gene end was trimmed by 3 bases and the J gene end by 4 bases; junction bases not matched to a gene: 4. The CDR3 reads CASSIDRGGYGYTF. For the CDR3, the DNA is TGTGCCAGTAGTATCGACAGGGGTGGCTATGGCTACACCTTC.

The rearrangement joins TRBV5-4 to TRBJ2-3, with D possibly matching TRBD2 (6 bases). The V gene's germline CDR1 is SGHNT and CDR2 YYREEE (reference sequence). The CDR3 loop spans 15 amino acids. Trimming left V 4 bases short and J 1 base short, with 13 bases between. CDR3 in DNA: TGTGCCAGCAGCCCGGGGACTCCTGGCACAGATACGCAGTATTTT. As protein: CASSPGTPGTDTQYF.

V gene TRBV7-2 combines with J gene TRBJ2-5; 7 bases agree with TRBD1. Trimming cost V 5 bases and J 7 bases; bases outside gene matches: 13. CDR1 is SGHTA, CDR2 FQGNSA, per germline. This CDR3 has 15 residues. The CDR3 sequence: CASSSQGGAPGTQYF. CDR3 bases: TGTGCCAGCAGCAGTCAAGGGGGCGCCCCAGGGACCCAGTACTTC.

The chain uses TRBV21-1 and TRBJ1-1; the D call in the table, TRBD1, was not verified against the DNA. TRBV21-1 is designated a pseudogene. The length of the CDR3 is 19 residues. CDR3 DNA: TGTGCCAGCAGCAAAGTGGGGGCGGAGCTTCGGCATAGCTCGGCTGAAGCTTTCTTT. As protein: CASSKVGAELRHSSAEAFF.

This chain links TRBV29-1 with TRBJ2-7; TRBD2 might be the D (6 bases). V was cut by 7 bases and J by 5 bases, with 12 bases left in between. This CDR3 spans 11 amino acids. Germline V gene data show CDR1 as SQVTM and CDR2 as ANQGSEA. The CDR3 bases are TGCAGCGGTGGGGGGAGCCACGAGCAGTACTTC. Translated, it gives CSGGGSHEQYF.